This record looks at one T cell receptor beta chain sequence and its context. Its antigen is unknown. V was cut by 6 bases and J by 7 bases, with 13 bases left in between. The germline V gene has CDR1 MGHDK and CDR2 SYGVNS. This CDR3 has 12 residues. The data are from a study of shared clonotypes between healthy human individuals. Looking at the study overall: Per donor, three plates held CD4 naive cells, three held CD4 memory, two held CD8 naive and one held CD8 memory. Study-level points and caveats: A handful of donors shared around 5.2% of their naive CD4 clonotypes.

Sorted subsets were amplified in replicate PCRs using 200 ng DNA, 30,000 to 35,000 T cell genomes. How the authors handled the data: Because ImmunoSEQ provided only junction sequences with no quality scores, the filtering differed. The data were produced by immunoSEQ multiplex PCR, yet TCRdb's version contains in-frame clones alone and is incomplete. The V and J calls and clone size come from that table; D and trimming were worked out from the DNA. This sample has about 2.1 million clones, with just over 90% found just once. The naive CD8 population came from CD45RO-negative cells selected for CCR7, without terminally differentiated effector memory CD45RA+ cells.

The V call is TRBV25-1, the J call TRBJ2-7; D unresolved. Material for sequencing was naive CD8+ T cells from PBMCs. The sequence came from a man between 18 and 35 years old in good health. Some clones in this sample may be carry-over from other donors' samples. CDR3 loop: CASSHHLGEQYF. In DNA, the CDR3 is TGTGCCAGCAGCCACCACCTGGGAGAGCAGTACTTC.